Presented here are 24 T cell receptor beta chains from one specimen sequenced in a study of blood T cell repertoires in COVID-19. Profiling relied on immunoSEQ multiplex PCR, and the TCRdb table lists in-frame clones only, not all of them. This sample has approximately 300,000 clones; more than 70% occur once, and the top ten carry approximately 1.3%. Sequencing was carried out using peripheral blood. The receptor set was obtained from a woman in her forties or fifties with acute or convalescent COVID-19.

For the CDR3, the DNA is TGTGCCTGGAGTTCGGGGGGGGACTATGGCTACACCTTC. Amino acids: CAWSSGGDYGYTF. The chain recombines TRBV30 with TRBJ1-2, with D possibly being TRBD1 (5 bases). This CDR3 has 13 residues. Trimming removed 2 bases at V and 3 bases at J, with 10 bases between. Germline V gene data show CDR1 as GTSNPN and CDR2 as SVGIG (reference sequence).

The gene calls are TRBV7-2 and TRBJ1-3; possibly TRBD1 for D (5 bases). Trimming removed 5 bases from V and 4 bases from J, with 9 bases in between. CDR3 size: 13 residues. Germline CDR1 SGHTA, CDR2 FQGNSA. The CDR3 region is CASSPGLGNTIYF. As DNA, the CDR3 is TGTGCCAGCAGCCCAGGGTTAGGAAACACCATATATTTT.

The chain carries TRBV7-2 and TRBJ2-1; no definite D call. Germline CDR1 reads SGHTA; CDR2 reads FQGNSA. This CDR3 has 16 amino acids. Trimming took 2 bases from V and 0 from J, leaving 11 bases between them. In DNA, the CDR3 is TGTGCCAGCAGCTTAAATTGGGCGAGCTCCTACAATGAGCAGTTCTTC. Its protein is CASSLNWASSYNEQFF.

Regarding this clone: Other DNA sequences from this sample encode an identical CDR3 as well. This chain uses TRBV3-1 (or the pseudogene TRBV3-2) with TRBJ1-5, with D unresolved. Trimming pared 1 base from V and 5 bases from J, leaving 6 bases between. CDR3 length equals 13 residues. Germline CDR1 LGHDT, CDR2 YNNKEL (reference sequence). The CDR3 region is CASSQGRDQPQHF. DNA for the CDR3: TGTGCCAGCAGCCAAGGTCGGGATCAGCCCCAGCATTTT.

The rearrangement uses TRBV5-1 and TRBJ1-2; a weak D match, TRBD1 (6 bases). Trimming left V 4 bases short and J 6 bases short, with 13 bases between. The CDR3 extends over 13 amino acids. Germline CDR1 and CDR2: SGHRS and YFSETQ. The CDR3: CASSPTGEDGYTF. CDR3 sequence (DNA): TGCGCCAGCAGCCCGACAGGAGAAGATGGCTACACCTTC.

This clone came up once. The chain carries TRBV6-5 and TRBJ1-3, with 9 bases fitting TRBD1. There are 15 residues in the CDR3. With V trimmed by 5 bases and J by 8 bases, 10 bases remained unmatched. Germline-derived CDR1 and CDR2 are MNHEY and SVGAGI. The CDR3 DNA is TGTGCCAGCAGTCCTGTCCCGGGACAGGGTCACACCATATATTTT. It yields the protein CASSPVPGQGHTIYF.

The V call is TRBV5-1, the J call TRBJ1-2, with TRBD1 matching over 7 bases. CDR3 length equals 15 residues. The V gene's germline CDR1 is SGHRS and CDR2 YFSETQ. V shed 2 bases and J 6 bases; nucleotides not matched to a gene: 10. The CDR3 here is CASSLGPGTDNGYTF. CDR3 DNA: TGCGCCAGCAGCTTAGGTCCCGGGACAGACAATGGCTACACCTTC.

The chain uses TRBV24-1 and TRBJ1-2, with TRBD1 identical over 7 bases. The CDR3 has 14 amino acids. V lost 3 bases, J lost 11 bases, and 11 bases stayed unmatched. Germline lookup yields CDR1 KGHDR and CDR2 SFDVKD. In nucleotides, the CDR3 is TGTGCCACCAGTGATCGCTATACAGGGGAGAGATACACCTTC. It translates to CATSDRYTGERYTF.

The V gene is TRBV7-9, the J gene TRBJ2-3; 7 bases agree with TRBD1. This CDR3 contains 14 residues. The germline V gene encodes CDR1 SEHNR and CDR2 FQNEAQ (reference sequence). V gave up 8 bases and J gave up 4 bases; unmatched junction bases: 9. The DNA of the CDR3 is TGTGCCAGCTTCGAAGACAGGGTACCAGATACGCAGTATTTT. Its protein is CASFEDRVPDTQYF. The full variable domain, in which reference TRBV7-9 and TRBJ2-3 provide the parts outside the CDR3, is DTGVSQNPRHKITKRGQNVTFRCDPISEHNRLYWYRQTLGQGPEFLTYFQNEAQLEKSRLLSDRFSAERPKGSFSTLEIQRTEQGDSAMYLCASFEDRVPDTQYFGPGTRLTVL.

J is TRBJ2-3 and V is TRBV5-1, with D perhaps matching TRBD1 (5 bases). Per germline, CDR1 SGHRS and CDR2 YFSETQ. This CDR3 comprises 14 residues. Trimming took 2 bases from V and 2 from J, leaving 9 bases between them. CDR3 loop: CASSFQTATDTQYF. The CDR3 nucleotides read TGCGCCAGCAGCTTTCAGACAGCCACAGATACGCAGTATTTT. The full variable domain, in which reference TRBV5-1 and TRBJ2-3 provide the parts outside the CDR3, is KAGVTQTPRYLIKTRGQQVTLSCSPISGHRSVSWYQQTPGQGLQFLFEYFSETQRNKGNFPGRFSGRQFSNSRSEMNVSTLELGDSALYLCASSFQTATDTQYFGPGTRLTVL.

This chain uses TRBV3-1 (or the pseudogene TRBV3-2) with TRBJ1-2, with 9 bases fitting TRBD1. Germline V CDR1 and CDR2: LGHDT, YNNKEL (reference sequence). V shed 3 bases, J shed 8 bases, and the junction held 10 bases outside the gene matches. CDR3 length: 15 amino acids. DNA for the CDR3: TGTGCCAGCAGCCATTGGGGACAGGGAGAAGGCGGCTACACCTTC. This codes for CASSHWGQGEGGYTF.

Comments on this clone: The identical CDR3 is also encoded by other nucleotide sequences in the sample. The genes are TRBV19 and TRBJ1-5; weak D call: TRBD1 (5 bases). This CDR3 has 15 amino acids. V gave up 5 bases and J gave up 2 bases, with 13 bases separating them. Germline V lookup: CDR1 LNHDA, CDR2 SQIVND (reference sequence). DNA for the CDR3: TGTGCCAGTAGTCCGGGGACGGGGGGCAATCAGCCCCAGCATTTT. Its translation is CASSPGTGGNQPQHF.

The gene calls are TRBV3-1 (or the pseudogene TRBV3-2) and TRBJ2-3; a possible D gene is TRBD1 (6 bases). From germline, CDR1 is LGHDT and CDR2 YNNKEL (reference sequence). The CDR3 has 13 amino acids. The V end lost 7 bases, the J end lost 1 base, and 9 bases lay between the germline ends. Here the CDR3 reads CASTTGRTDTQYF. Here the CDR3 DNA reads TGTGCCAGCACTACAGGGCGCACAGATACGCAGTATTTT.

The rearrangement joins TRBV7-9 to TRBJ1-2, with D unclear. Trimming took 0 bases from V and 6 from J, leaving 14 bases between them. Germline loops: CDR1 SEHNR, CDR2 FQNEAQ (reference sequence). The CDR3 totals 15 residues. The DNA of the CDR3 is TGTGCCAGCAGCTTAGCGACTACAGCGGAAAATGGCTACACCTTC. Encoded protein: CASSLATTAENGYTF.

The chain links TRBV5-8 to TRBJ1-2; D might be TRBD1 (6 bases). This CDR3 spans 12 amino acids. Looked up from germline, CDR1 is SGHTS and CDR2 is YDEGEE. Deletions cut 4 bases from V and 4 bases from J, with 8 bases between. The CDR3 region is CASSTDSYGYTF. The CDR3 nucleotides are TGTGCCAGCAGCACGGACAGCTATGGCTACACCTTC.

The CDR3 region is CASSVGTSGISYEQYF. As DNA, the CDR3 is TGTGCCAGCAGCGTAGGGACTAGCGGTATCTCCTACGAGCAGTACTTC. The chain carries TRBV11-2 and TRBJ2-7, with 11 positions matching TRBD2. The CDR3 is 16 residues long. The V segment lost 5 bases and the J segment 0 bases; nucleotides outside the gene matches: 6. The germline V gene encodes CDR1 SGHAT and CDR2 FQNNGV. Combining the CDR3 with reference TRBV11-2 and TRBJ2-7 gives the whole variable domain EAGVAQSPRYKIIEKRQSVAFWCNPISGHATLYWYQQILGQGPKLLIQFQNNGVVDDSQLPKDRFSAERLKGVDSTLKIQPAKLEDSAVYLCASSVGTSGISYEQYFGPGTRLTVT.

The chain uses TRBV6-1 and TRBJ2-5, with D perhaps TRBD1 (6 bases). V was trimmed by 0 bases and J by 4 bases, leaving 9 bases between them. The CDR3 loop spans 14 amino acids. Per germline, CDR1 MNHNS and CDR2 SASEGT. DNA for the CDR3: TGTGCCAGCAGTGAAGCCGGCAGGGGAGAGACCCAGTACTTC. As protein: CASSEAGRGETQYF.

CDR3 sequence (DNA): TGCGCCAGCAGCTTGGTTGGGACAGGGGACACTGAAGCTTTCTTT. It encodes CASSLVGTGDTEAFF. The chain has TRBV5-1 and TRBJ1-1, with 10 bases aligning to TRBD1. The CDR3 consists of 15 residues. The J segment lost 3 bases and the V segment lost 0 bases, leaving 2 bases of the junction unmatched. The germline gives CDR1 SGHRS, CDR2 YFSETQ.

A few counts support this clone. The V and J genes are TRBV30 and TRBJ1-3; 7 bases agree with TRBD1. The CDR3 contains 15 residues. J lost 0 bases, V lost 3 bases, and 5 bases had no gene match. CDR1 is GTSNPN and CDR2 is SVGIG in the germline V gene (reference sequence). CDR3 in DNA: TGTGCCTGGAGAACAGGGGCGGTCTCTGGAAACACCATATATTTT. This encodes CAWRTGAVSGNTIYF.

The gene calls are TRBV5-1 and TRBJ1-1, with TRBD1 matching over 8 bases. The CDR3 length is 14 residues. Germline CDR1 reads SGHRS; CDR2 reads YFSETQ. With 4 bases clipped from V and 3 bases from J, the junction kept 5 bases outside the gene matches. CDR3 amino acids: CASSTTGGDTEAFF. The CDR3 DNA follows: TGCGCCAGCAGCACAACAGGGGGGGACACTGAAGCTTTCTTT. Drawing the rest from reference TRBV5-1 and TRBJ1-1, the complete variable domain is KAGVTQTPRYLIKTRGQQVTLSCSPISGHRSVSWYQQTPGQGLQFLFEYFSETQRNKGNFPGRFSGRQFSNSRSEMNVSTLELGDSALYLCASSTTGGDTEAFFGQGTRLTVV.

The chain employs TRBV11-1 and TRBJ2-1; 12 bases agree with TRBD1. V lost 5 bases, J lost 9 bases, and 11 bases stayed unmatched. The CDR3 totals 16 residues. Per the germline V gene, CDR1 is SGHAT and CDR2 is FQDESV (reference sequence). DNA for the CDR3: TGTGCCAGCAGCCCGCCCGTGGGACAGGGGGCGAGTGAGCAGTTCTTC. This gives the protein CASSPPVGQGASEQFF.

The V and J genes are TRBV5-6 and TRBJ1-6, with D perhaps TRBD1 (5 bases). Trimming took off 2 bases at V and 13 bases at J, with 10 bases between the two ends. The CDR3 extends over 12 amino acids. Germline V lookup: CDR1 SGHDT, CDR2 YYEEEE. The CDR3 region is CASSFTGGPLHF. CDR3 sequence (DNA): TGTGCCAGCAGCTTTACGGGGGGGCCCCTCCACTTT.

This clone was counted once. The chain employs TRBV4-2 and TRBJ2-1, with 10 bases matching TRBD2. Germline CDR1 and CDR2: LGHNA and YNFKEQ. CDR3 length: 16 residues. After removal of 0 bases from V and 10 bases from J, the junction contained 9 bases not matched to a gene. CDR3 amino acids: CASSQELSGGAREQFF. CDR3 DNA: TGTGCCAGCAGCCAAGAGCTGAGCGGGGGGGCCAGAGAGCAGTTCTTC.

The chain uses TRBV29-1 and TRBJ2-7; a weak D match, TRBD2 (6 bases). The V gene's germline CDR1 is SQVTM and CDR2 ANQGSEA. The CDR3 is 14 residues long. V gave up 2 bases and J gave up 6 bases, with 17 bases separating them. The CDR3 DNA follows: TGCAGCGTTGAAAAGGGCGGGATCGCCAGCGAGCAGTACTTC. This sequence encodes CSVEKGGIASEQYF.